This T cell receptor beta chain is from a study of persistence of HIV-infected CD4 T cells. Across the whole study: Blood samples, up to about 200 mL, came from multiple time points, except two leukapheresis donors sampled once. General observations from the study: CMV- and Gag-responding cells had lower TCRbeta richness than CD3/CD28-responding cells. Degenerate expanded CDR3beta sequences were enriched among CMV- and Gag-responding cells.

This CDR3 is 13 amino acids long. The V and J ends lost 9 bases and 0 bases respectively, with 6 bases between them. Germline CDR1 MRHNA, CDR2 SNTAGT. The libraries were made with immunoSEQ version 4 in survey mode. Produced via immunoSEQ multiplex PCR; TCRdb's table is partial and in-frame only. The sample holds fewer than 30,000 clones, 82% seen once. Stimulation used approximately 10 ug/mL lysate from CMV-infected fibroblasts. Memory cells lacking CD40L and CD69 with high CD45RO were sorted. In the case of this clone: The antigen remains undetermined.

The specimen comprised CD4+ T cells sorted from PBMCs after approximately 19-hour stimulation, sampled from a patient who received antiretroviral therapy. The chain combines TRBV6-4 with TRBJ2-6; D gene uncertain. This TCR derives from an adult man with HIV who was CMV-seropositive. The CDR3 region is CASRPSGANVLTF. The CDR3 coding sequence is TGTGCCAGTCGACCCTCTGGGGCCAACGTCCTGACTTTC.